This TCR beta chain comes out of a study of T cell responses to AZD1222 COVID-19 vaccine. V shed 0 bases and J shed 7 bases, with 12 bases lying between them. Per the germline V gene, CDR1 is MGHRA and CDR2 is YSYEKL. CDR3 length: 15 amino acids. Profiled with immunoSEQ multiplex PCR; TCRdb holds only in-frame clones, not every one. Here the sample spans 95,000 to 150,000 clones, roughly 90% being singletons. Findings and limits, study-wide: Nearly half of spike-specific TCRs reportedly go after variant regions that carry no mutations. White British ancestry dominated among donors, who included more females, and clonal diversity was possibly underestimated. At 160-218 and 743-854, vaccine-associated CD4 TCRs were dominant, and they spanned spike. Baseline seropositives among AZD1222 recipients totaled only five or six.

Turning to this clone: As yet, its antigen is unknown.

This chain connects TRBV4-1 to TRBJ1-4; TRBD1 might be the D (6 bases). The sequence derives from an adult in good health. Sample: peripheral blood, taken on day 0 of MenACWY control vaccination. The CDR3 sequence is CASSQEGKGGEKLFF. Here the CDR3 DNA reads TGCGCCAGCAGCCAAGAAGGGAAAGGGGGTGAAAAACTGTTTTTT.